This entry concerns a single T cell receptor (beta chain). An input of 0.5 to 1 ug of RNA was subjected to reverse transcription using random hexamers. TCRdb itself ran the immunoSEQ multiplex PCR reads through MiXCR, one entry per CDR3 protein. The repertoire has about 83,000 distinct CDR3 sequences, about 96% of them found once; the top ten carry approximately 0.42%. From germline, CDR1 is SGHVS and CDR2 FNYEAQ. The CDR3 runs to 13 residues. The trim removed 4 bases at V and 9 bases at J, leaving 6 bases unmatched. This sample stems from a study of CD8 T cells in Susac syndrome. This chain uses TRBV7-6 with TRBJ2-1, with 7 bases that match TRBD1. Sequencing was carried out using CD8+ T cells from PBMCs. This receptor was taken from a human donor with Susac syndrome. This CDR3 reads CASSSGQPSEQFF. The CDR3 coding sequence is TGTGCCAGCAGCTCGGGACAGCCGAGTGAGCAGTTCTTC.